The next 12 T cell receptor beta chains were all read from a single sample in a study of cytomegalovirus exposure and HLA in healthy donors. PCR used 60 Vbeta primers and 13 Jbeta primers. The data were produced by immunoSEQ multiplex PCR, yet TCRdb's version contains in-frame clones alone and is incomplete. This table has about 210,000 clones, roughly three quarters appearing once. The specimen sequenced was PBMCs. These receptors came from a male donor in good health and CMV-seropositive.

J is TRBJ1-4 and V is TRBV6-5; D not resolved. Germline V gene sequence: CDR1 MNHEY, CDR2 SVGAGI. The CDR3 has 14 residues. V lost 2 bases to trimming and J lost 8 bases, with 12 bases between them. The CDR3: CASSYGGISEKLFF. The CDR3 nucleotides are TGTGCCAGCAGTTACGGAGGGATATCGGAAAAACTGTTTTTT.

This sequence joins TRBV11-2 and TRBJ2-3; D ambiguous. Trimming took 4 bases from V and 4 from J, leaving 6 bases between them. The CDR3 is 12 amino acids. Germline values: CDR1 SGHAT, CDR2 FQNNGV. The CDR3 protein is CASSSRADTQYF. DNA of the CDR3: TGTGCCAGCAGCTCACGAGCAGATACGCAGTATTTT.

The chain has TRBV18 and TRBJ2-5, with a possible D match to TRBD1 (6 bases). The DNA matches TRBJ2-7 better at its end, which makes the J call doubtful. The CDR3 totals 13 residues. The V gene's germline CDR1 is KGHSH and CDR2 LQKENI. CDR3 DNA sequence: TGTGCCAGCTCACCGGGGGCCCCCTACGAGCAGTACTTC. This gives the protein CASSPGAPYEQYF.

The J gene is TRBJ2-1, the V gene TRBV12-5; 12 nucleotides line up with TRBD2. After removal of 6 bases from V and 2 bases from J, the junction contained 2 bases not matched to a gene. The germline V gene encodes CDR1 LGHNT and CDR2 FRNRAP. This CDR3 is 15 amino acids long. In DNA form, the CDR3 reads TGTGCTAGTGGCAGACTAGCGGGAGCCTACAATGAGCAGTTCTTC. This translates into CASGRLAGAYNEQFF.

This clone came up a few times. The chain joins TRBV7-6 to TRBJ2-7; 8 positions match TRBD1. The CDR3 extends over 14 amino acids. J lost 5 bases, V lost 5 bases, and 8 bases had no gene match. Germline V CDR1 and CDR2: SGHVS, FNYEAQ. The DNA for the CDR3 is TGTGCCAGCAGCAGGCAGGGGGCGCCTGACGAGCAGTACTTC. Its protein is CASSRQGAPDEQYF.

This clone appeared a single time. This sequence joins TRBV4-3 and TRBJ1-6; D not certain. The CDR3 spans 20 residues. CDR1 is LGHNA, CDR2 YSLEER, per germline. Trimming stripped 0 bases from V and 0 bases from J, with 18 bases between. The CDR3 loop reads CASSQEPSGYQSSYNSPLHF. In DNA form, the CDR3 reads TGCGCCAGCAGCCAAGAACCGAGCGGGTATCAAAGCTCCTATAATTCACCCCTCCACTTT.

This rearrangement joins TRBV19 to TRBJ2-5; 8 nucleotides match TRBD1. The germline V gene has CDR1 LNHDA and CDR2 SQIVND (reference sequence). V shed 4 bases, J shed 1 base, and the junction held 2 bases outside the gene matches. The CDR3 runs to 14 residues. This chain's CDR3 is CASSTTGAQETQYF. DNA for the CDR3: TGTGCCAGTAGTACGACAGGGGCCCAAGAGACCCAGTACTTC.

The chain uses TRBV5-1 and TRBJ1-2; no firm D call. The V and J ends lost 1 base and 2 bases respectively, with 12 bases between them. CDR1 and CDR2 (germline): SGHRS, YFSETQ. CDR3 length equals 15 residues. CDR3 region: CASSLTAPANYGYTF. CDR3 in DNA: TGCGCCAGCAGCTTGACAGCCCCCGCCAACTATGGCTACACCTTC.

This chain uses TRBV7-9 with TRBJ1-1; TRBD1 matches 7 bases. CDR3 length equals 14 residues. Germline-derived CDR1 and CDR2 are SEHNR and FQNEAQ (reference sequence). The trim removed 6 bases at V and 5 bases at J, leaving 9 bases unmatched. CDR3: CASSYTGAGTEAFF. The DNA for the CDR3 is TGTGCCAGCAGTTACACAGGGGCGGGTACTGAAGCTTTCTTT. Variable domain in full (rest from reference TRBV7-9 and TRBJ1-1): DTGVSQNPRHKITKRGQNVTFRCDPISEHNRLYWYRQTLGQGPEFLTYFQNEAQLEKSRLLSDRFSAERPKGSFSTLEIQRTEQGDSAMYLCASSYTGAGTEAFFGQGTRLTVV.

CDR3 in DNA: TGTGCCAGCAGCGTAGCTGGGCAGGCTACCAATGAGCAGTTCTTC. This codes for CASSVAGQATNEQFF. This rearrangement joins TRBV9 to TRBJ2-1; D not certain. The CDR3 length is 15 residues. Germline assignment: CDR1 SGDLS and CDR2 YYNGEE. V lost 0 bases and J 6 bases, leaving 13 bases between the germline ends.

This chain links TRBV2 with TRBJ2-1; tentative D call: TRBD1 (6 bases). Per the germline V gene, CDR1 is SNHLY and CDR2 is FYNNEI. Between the trimmed V and J ends, which lost 8 bases and 4 bases, there was a span of 18 bases. This CDR3 region has 15 residues. The CDR3 is CASSIEGQIYNEQFF. The CDR3, as DNA: TGTGCCAGCTCAATCGAAGGACAGATTTACAATGAGCAGTTCTTC.

The chain uses TRBV7-2 and TRBJ2-1, with TRBD2 identical over 7 bases. This CDR3 contains 15 residues. Germline CDR1 reads SGHTA; CDR2 reads FQGNSA. The V segment lost 6 bases and the J segment 0 bases; nucleotides outside the gene matches: 5. CDR3 residues: CASSRGGSSYNEQFF. The CDR3 DNA reads TGTGCCAGCAGTCGGGGCGGGAGCTCCTACAATGAGCAGTTCTTC.